These 5 T cell receptor beta chains were sequenced from one sample in a study of OX40 agonist ivuxolimab in advanced cancers. Profiling relied on immunoSEQ multiplex PCR, and the TCRdb table lists in-frame clones only, not all of them. The sample shows roughly 81,000 clones, about 94% of them seen only once. Source: CD4+ or CD8+ T cells sorted from blood, taken in a trial of the OX40 agonist ivuxolimab. The receptors come from an adult with an advanced solid tumor such as melanoma, head and neck, liver or kidney cancer.

A note on this clone: The identical CDR3 is also encoded by other nucleotide sequences in the sample. The rearrangement joins TRBV9 to TRBJ1-2, with 8 bases identical to TRBD1. V was pared by 1 base and J by 5 bases, with 1 base of the junction left unmatched. The CDR3 is 13 amino acids. The germline V gene encodes CDR1 SGDLS and CDR2 YYNGEE. The DNA of the CDR3 is TGTGCCAGCAGCGTACGACAGGGGTATGGCTACACCTTC. Its protein is CASSVRQGYGYTF.

The J gene is TRBJ2-7, the V gene TRBV2; 11 nucleotides align to TRBD2. The V and J ends lost 8 bases and 0 bases, in that order; junction bases with no gene match: 3. In germline, CDR1 is SNHLY, CDR2 FYNNEI. The CDR3 spans 14 residues. The CDR3 coding sequence is TGTGCCAGCCGAGGGACTAGCGGCTCCTACGAGCAGTACTTC. Protein product: CASRGTSGSYEQYF.

This clone appeared a single time. The chain couples TRBV6-5 to TRBJ2-3, with D perhaps TRBD1 or TRBD2 (5 bases each). Germline CDR1 MNHEY, CDR2 SVGAGI. With 7 bases removed from V and 5 bases from J, the gap between germline ends came to 19 bases. This CDR3 region has 15 residues. This chain's CDR3 is CASKSWGREVDTQYF. The CDR3 DNA follows: TGTGCCAGCAAGTCTTGGGGACGCGAAGTAGATACGCAGTATTTT.

This clone was seen just once. This rearrangement joins TRBV5-1 to TRBJ2-1, with 8 bases fitting TRBD2. In germline, CDR1 is SGHRS, CDR2 YFSETQ. The CDR3 has 15 residues. V shed 3 bases and J 0 bases; nucleotides not matched to a gene: 2. For the CDR3, the DNA is TGCGCCAGCAGCTCCGGGACTAGCTCCTACAATGAGCAGTTCTTC. It yields the protein CASSSGTSSYNEQFF.

The chain couples TRBV4-3 to TRBJ1-3; D gene ambiguous. Trimming cost V 0 bases and J 0 bases, with 18 bases left between them. The CDR3 consists of 19 residues. Germline V CDR1 and CDR2: LGHNA, YSLEER. CDR3 in amino acids: CASSQDRGVTIGSGNTIYF. Here the CDR3 DNA reads TGCGCCAGCAGCCAAGACCGGGGTGTCACAATTGGCTCTGGAAACACCATATATTTT.